A selection of T cell receptor beta chains follows, all from one sample in a study of CD8 T cells in ankylosing spondylitis. MiXCR was run by TCRdb on the 5' RACE reads, yielding one entry per CDR3 protein. This sample has 750,000 to 850,000 distinct CDR3 sequences; approximately 12% occur once, and the top ten carry 0.51%. Sequencing was done on a sample of blood, either unsorted or a sorted T cell fraction (not recorded which). The receptors were sampled from a male donor with ankylosing spondylitis. CDR3s include the opening cysteine and the closing phenylalanine or tryptophan. A D gene is named only where the DNA matches it firmly. Part of the rows lack a size; the others show once, few, many or a class for expanded clones.

j_gene	d_gene	len	abundance	v_gene	CDR3nt	CDR3aa
TRBJ1-2	TRBD1	13	few	TRBV7-2	TGTGCCAGCAGGGGGGACAGGGCGTATGGCTACACCTTC	CASRGDRAYGYTF
TRBJ2-2	-	12	few	TRBV20-1	TGCAGTGCTATCCAGGGGATCGGGGAGCTGTTTTTT	CSAIQGIGELFF
TRBJ1-5	-	16	few	TRBV4-1	TGCGCCAGCAGCCAAGATGGGGGGCTGGGCAATCAGCCCCAGCATTTT	CASSQDGGLGNQPQHF
TRBJ1-2	TRBD1	14	-	TRBV10-3	TGTGCCATCTCCGAAAGGGGACAGAACTATGGCTACACCTTC	CAISERGQNYGYTF
TRBJ1-1	-	13	-	TRBV20-1	TGCAGTACGACCGGGACCTCGAACACTGAAGCTTTCTTT	CSTTGTSNTEAFF
TRBJ2-1	-	16	few	TRBV14	TGTGCCAGCAGCCCCCCTTCTCAGGGAGGCCGCAATGAGCAGTTCTTC	CASSPPSQGGRNEQFF
TRBJ2-1	TRBD2	14	few	TRBV14	TGTGCCAGCAGCCCCTTCGCGGCGGGAGGTGAGCAGTTCTTC	CASSPFAAGGEQFF
TRBJ1-1	-	12	-	TRBV6-8	TGTGCCCTCGGACACCCCAACACTGAAGCTTTCTTT	CALGHPNTEAFF
TRBJ2-6	-	13	-	TRBV24-1	TGTGCCACCGCGAAAACTGGGGCCAACGTCCTGACTTTC	CATAKTGANVLTF
TRBJ2-1	TRBD1	15	-	TRBV10-3	TGTGCCATCAGTGACCTTGGACAGGGAGCCAGTGAGCAGTTCTTC	CAISDLGQGASEQFF
TRBJ2-1	TRBD2	14	few	TRBV28	TGTGCCCCGAGCGGGAGTACTGTCTACAATGAGCAGTTCTTC	CAPSGSTVYNEQFF
TRBJ1-5	-	16	few	TRBV5-1	TGCGCCAGCAGCTTCCCCTCAGGGAAAAGCAATCAGCCCCAGCATTTT	CASSFPSGKSNQPQHF
TRBJ1-3	TRBD1	19	-	TRBV11-2	TGTGCCAGCAGCTTAGTTCGTGACAGGGGCCACAGCTCTGGAAACACCATATATTTT	CASSLVRDRGHSSGNTIYF
TRBJ2-1	TRBD2	15	few	TRBV20-1	TGCAGTGCCCATTTACTAGCGGGGTTCCGGGGTGAGCAGTTCTTC	CSAHLLAGFRGEQFF
TRBJ2-3	-	15	few	TRBV6-5	TGTGCCAGCAGTTACCGAGGGACCCTCACAGATACGCAGTATTTT	CASSYRGTLTDTQYF
TRBJ2-3	TRBD1	12	many	TRBV20-1	TGCAGTGCCCGGGTGAGGCAGGGGGTGCAGTATTTT	CSARVRQGVQYF
TRBJ1-4	-	13	many	TRBV7-2	TGTGCCAGCGTTGCGACAACTAATGAAAAACTGTTTTTT	CASVATTNEKLFF
TRBJ1-5	TRBD1	15	-	TRBV20-1	TGCAGTGCTAGTCCCGACAGGGGCCGCAATCAGCCCCAGCATTTT	CSASPDRGRNQPQHF
TRBJ2-6	-	15	many	TRBV29-1	TGCAGCGTCTACGGCGACAGCTCTGGGGCCAACGTCCTGACTTTC	CSVYGDSSGANVLTF
TRBJ2-3	TRBD1	14	many	TRBV29-1	TGCAGCGTCGAGGGACAGGGATGGACAGATACGCAGTATTTT	CSVEGQGWTDTQYF
TRBJ2-5	-	13	-	TRBV7-2	TGTGCCAGCAGCTTCGAACTCATGGAGACCCAGTACTTC	CASSFELMETQYF
TRBJ1-1	-	16	-	TRBV21-1	TGTGCCAGCAGCGCGGGGAAGGGGGCGATCCTGACTGAAGCTTTCTTT	CASSAGKGAILTEAFF